This T cell receptor (beta chain) was captured in a study of T-cell reconstitution after alpha-beta-depleted transplantation in children. Unique molecular identifiers were built into the TCRbeta library. MiXCR, run by TCRdb on the PCR reads, gives a single entry per CDR3 protein. This table has about 72,000 distinct CDR3 sequences, about 7% appearing once. This clonotype was seen a few times. The CDR3 runs 13 residues. Germline V CDR1 and CDR2: SGHTA, FQGNSA. Trimming removed 4 bases from V and 6 bases from J, with 10 bases in between. The V call is TRBV7-2, the J call TRBJ2-1; D remains ambiguous. The source of this sequence is a human donor who donated a stem cell graft to a child with acute lymphoblastic leukemia. Specimen: PBMCs from the stem cell graft donor, collected from the stem cell graft. In nucleotides, the CDR3 is TGTGCCAGCAGCTCTCAGAAGTTCAATGAGCAGTTCTTC. This codes for CASSSQKFNEQFF.